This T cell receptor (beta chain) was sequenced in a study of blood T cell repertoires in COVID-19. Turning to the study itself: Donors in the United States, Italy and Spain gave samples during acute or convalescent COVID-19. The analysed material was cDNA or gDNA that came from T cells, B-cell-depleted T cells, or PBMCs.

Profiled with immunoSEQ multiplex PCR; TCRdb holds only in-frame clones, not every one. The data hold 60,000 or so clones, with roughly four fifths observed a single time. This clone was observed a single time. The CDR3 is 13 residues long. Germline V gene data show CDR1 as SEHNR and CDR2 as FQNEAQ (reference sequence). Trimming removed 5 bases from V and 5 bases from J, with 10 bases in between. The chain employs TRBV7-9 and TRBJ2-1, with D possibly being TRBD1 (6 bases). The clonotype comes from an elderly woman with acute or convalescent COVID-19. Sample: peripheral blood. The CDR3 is CASSVGTHNEQFF. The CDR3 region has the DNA TGTGCCAGCAGCGTAGGGACACACAATGAGCAGTTCTTC.